The clone carrying this T cell receptor beta chain was counted between two and nine times. The antigen is undetermined. One end of the junction varies from germline; a read error may be responsible. The record originates from a study of molecular identifiers for immune sequencing clone quantification. Preparation of naive CD8 libraries involved roughly 18,000 to 1,100,000 sorted cells and 10%, 30% or 50% RNA. Naive CD8 T cells were sorted as CD8+CD4-CCR7+CD45RA+. Study-wide findings and caveats: Clones exceeding 20 RNA copies carried over 97% of effector molecules but under 1% of naive-cell molecules.

CDR3 length: 15 residues. From germline, CDR1 is MNHEY and CDR2 SMNVEV (reference sequence). Bulk libraries came from a prior protocol with listed TCR primers. In TCRdb, the PCR reads were re-called with MiXCR into one record per CDR3 protein. This table has more than 550,000 distinct CDR3 sequences, approximately 24% appearing once. Sample: naive CD8+ T cells from blood, with Jurkat cell RNA spiked in. The subset here: FACS-sorted CD8+CD4-CCR7+CD45RA+ naive T cells. The source is a human donor in good health. Some libraries in this study had Jurkat cell RNA spiked in. This chain connects TRBV27 to TRBJ2-3; 7 positions match TRBD1. Here the CDR3 DNA reads TGTGCCAGCAATTCCGTCCGGGACAGCAAAGATACGCAGTATTTT. Protein: CASNSVRDSKDTQYF.